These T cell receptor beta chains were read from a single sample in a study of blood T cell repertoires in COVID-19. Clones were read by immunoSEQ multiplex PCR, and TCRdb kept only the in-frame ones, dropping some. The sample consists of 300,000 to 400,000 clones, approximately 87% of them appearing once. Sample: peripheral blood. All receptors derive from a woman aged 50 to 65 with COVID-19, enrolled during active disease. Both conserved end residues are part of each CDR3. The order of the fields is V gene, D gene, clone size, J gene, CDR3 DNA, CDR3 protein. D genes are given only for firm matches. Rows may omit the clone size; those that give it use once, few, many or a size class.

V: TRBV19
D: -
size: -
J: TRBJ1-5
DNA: TGTGCCAGTAGTATAGATCACAGGGTTGCCCAGCCCCAGCATTTT
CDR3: CASSIDHRVAQPQHF

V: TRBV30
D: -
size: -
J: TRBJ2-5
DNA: TGTGCCTGGACACAAACACTACCGGGACTGGCTACGGGGACCCAGTACTTC
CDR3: CAWTQTLPGLATGTQYF

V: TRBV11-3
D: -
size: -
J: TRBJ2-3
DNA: TGTGCCAGCAGCCGGGAGGAGACAGGATATTTT
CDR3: CASSREETGYF

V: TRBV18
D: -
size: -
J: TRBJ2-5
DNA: TGTGCCAGCTCACCGACAGTACAAGAGACCCAGTACTTC
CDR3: CASSPTVQETQYF

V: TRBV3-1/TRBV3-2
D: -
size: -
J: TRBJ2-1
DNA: TGTGCCAGCAGCCAAGGCGGGACCTCCTACAATGAGCAGTTCTTC
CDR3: CASSQGGTSYNEQFF

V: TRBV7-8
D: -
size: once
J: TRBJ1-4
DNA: TGTGCCAGCAGCGAAAACGGTGAAAAACTGTTTTTT
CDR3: CASSENGEKLFF

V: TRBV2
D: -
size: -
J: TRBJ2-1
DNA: TGTGCCAGCAGTGGTTCGGGAGCAGCCAGGGAGCAGTTCTTC
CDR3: CASSGSGAAREQFF

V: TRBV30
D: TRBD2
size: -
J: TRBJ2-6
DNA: TGTGCCTGGAGTTTAGCGGGAGGTTCTGGGGCCAACGTCCTGACTTTC
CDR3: CAWSLAGGSGANVLTF

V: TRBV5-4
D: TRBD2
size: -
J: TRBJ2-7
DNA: TGTGCCAGCAGCTTCATTCGGGTATCGGCGGGAGGAACCTACGAGCAGTACTTC
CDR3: CASSFIRVSAGGTYEQYF

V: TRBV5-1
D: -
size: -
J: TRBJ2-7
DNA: TGCGCCAGCAGCTTACAGACTAGCTCCTACGAGCAGTACTTC
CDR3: CASSLQTSSYEQYF

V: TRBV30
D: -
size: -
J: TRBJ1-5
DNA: TGTGCCTGGAGTGTACCTAGAGGTGGAGGGAGGCCCCAGCATTTT
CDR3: CAWSVPRGGGRPQHF

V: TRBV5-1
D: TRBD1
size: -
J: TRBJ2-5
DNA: TGCGCCAGCAGCCCCCAGGGGGCTGGGGAGACCCAGTACTTC
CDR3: CASSPQGAGETQYF

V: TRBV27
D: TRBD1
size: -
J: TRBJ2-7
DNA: TGTGCCAGCAGTTTAAAAAGTCCCGGGACAGGGGGCTACGAGCAGTACTTC
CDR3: CASSLKSPGTGGYEQYF

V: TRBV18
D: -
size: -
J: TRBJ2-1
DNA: TGTGCCAGCTCACCACGGTCGGGTGCAGGGGACAATGAGCAGTTCTTC
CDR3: CASSPRSGAGDNEQFF

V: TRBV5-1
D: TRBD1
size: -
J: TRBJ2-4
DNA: TGCGCCAGCAGCTCGACGGCGGACAGGGGCATTCAGTACTTC
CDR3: CASSSTADRGIQYF

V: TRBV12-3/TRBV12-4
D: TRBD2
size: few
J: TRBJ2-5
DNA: TGTGCCAGCAGTTTCGGGGGGGAGACCCAGTACTTC
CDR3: CASSFGGETQYF

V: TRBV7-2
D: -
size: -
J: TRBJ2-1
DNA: TGTGCCAGCAGAATAGCCCATGCTAGGGGCGCCTACAATGAGCAGTTCTTC
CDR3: CASRIAHARGAYNEQFF

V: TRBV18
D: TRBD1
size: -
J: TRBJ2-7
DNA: TGTGCCAGCTCACCACCGAAAGGGGGCCCCCAATACGAGCAGTACTTC
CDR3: CASSPPKGGPQYEQYF

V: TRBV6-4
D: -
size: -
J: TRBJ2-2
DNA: TGTGCCAGCAGTGATTCTATAAACACCGGGGAGCTGTTTTTT
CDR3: CASSDSINTGELFF

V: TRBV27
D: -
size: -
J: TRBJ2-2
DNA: TGTGCCAGCAGTTTATCACCAGGGGGGACCGGGGAGCTGTTTTTT
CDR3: CASSLSPGGTGELFF

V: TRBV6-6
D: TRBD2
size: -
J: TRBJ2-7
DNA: TGTGCCAGCAGGCTGAGCGGGGGAAGCTACGAGCAGTACTTC
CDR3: CASRLSGGSYEQYF

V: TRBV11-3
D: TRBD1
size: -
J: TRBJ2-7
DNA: TGTGCCAGCAGCTGGGACAGTATTAGTCCCGAGCAGTACTTC
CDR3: CASSWDSISPEQYF

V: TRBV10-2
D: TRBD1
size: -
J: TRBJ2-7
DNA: TGCGCCAGCAGGCCGGGACAGGGGGCCTACGAGCAGTACTTC
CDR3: CASRPGQGAYEQYF

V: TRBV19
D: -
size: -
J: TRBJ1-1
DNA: TGTGCCAGTAGTATAACGGTGAACACTGAAGCTTTCTTT
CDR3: CASSITVNTEAFF

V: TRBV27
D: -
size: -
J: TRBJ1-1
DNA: TGTGCCAGCAGTTTAGGGATGACAGACCACACTGAAGCTTTCTTT
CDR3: CASSLGMTDHTEAFF

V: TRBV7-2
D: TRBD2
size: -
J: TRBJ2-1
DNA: TGTGCCAGCAGCCCCGGACTAGCGGGAGGGGTAAACAATGAGCAGTTCTTC
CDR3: CASSPGLAGGVNNEQFF

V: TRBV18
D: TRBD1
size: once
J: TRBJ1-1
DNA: TGTGCCAGCTCACCAGACAGGGTGAACACTGAAGCTTTCTTT
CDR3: CASSPDRVNTEAFF

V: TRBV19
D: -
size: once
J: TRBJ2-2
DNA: TGTGCCGGCCGGGACATGTTCCTTTCCACCGGGGAGCTGTTTTTT
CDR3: CAGRDMFLSTGELFF

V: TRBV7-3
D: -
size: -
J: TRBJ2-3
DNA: TGTGCCAGCAGCATTGTAAGCACAGATACGCAGTATTTT
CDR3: CASSIVSTDTQYF

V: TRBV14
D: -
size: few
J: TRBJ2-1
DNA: TGTGCCAGCAGCCAAGGAAGCGCTGAATACAATGAGCAGTTCTTC
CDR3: CASSQGSAEYNEQFF

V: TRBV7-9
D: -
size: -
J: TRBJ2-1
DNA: TGTGCCAGCGGGCAGGACACCAACAATGAGCAGTTCTTC
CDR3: CASGQDTNNEQFF

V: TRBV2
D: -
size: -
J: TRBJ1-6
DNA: TGTGCCAGCAGTGTGACGGACAGCCAGCATTCACCCCTCCACTTT
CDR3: CASSVTDSQHSPLHF

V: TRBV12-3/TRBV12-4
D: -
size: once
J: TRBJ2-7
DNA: TGTGCCAGCAGTTGGGGCACAGGGCTCGAGCAGTACTTC
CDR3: CASSWGTGLEQYF

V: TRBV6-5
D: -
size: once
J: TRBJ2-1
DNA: TGTGCCACCAGCATTGGGGCAACCTACAATGAGCAGTTCTTC
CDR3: CATSIGATYNEQFF

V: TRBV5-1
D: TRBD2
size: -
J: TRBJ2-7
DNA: TGCGCCAGCAGCTTGGCCTGGGGGGACTACTACGAGCAGTACTTC
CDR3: CASSLAWGDYYEQYF

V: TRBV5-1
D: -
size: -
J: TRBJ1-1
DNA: TGCGCCAGCAGCTTGGCCAACCCTGAGGGCACTGAAGCTTTCTTT
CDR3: CASSLANPEGTEAFF

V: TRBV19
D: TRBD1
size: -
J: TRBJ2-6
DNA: TGTGCCAGTAGGACAGGGTTTTTGGGGGCCAACGTCCTGACTTTC
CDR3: CASRTGFLGANVLTF

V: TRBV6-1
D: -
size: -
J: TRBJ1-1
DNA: TGTGCCAGCAGTGAAGGGCACAACACTGAAGCTTTCTTT
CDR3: CASSEGHNTEAFF

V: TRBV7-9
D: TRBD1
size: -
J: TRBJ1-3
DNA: TGTGCCAGCAGCCGGACAGGGCTGAGCTCTGGAAACACCATATATTTT
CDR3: CASSRTGLSSGNTIYF

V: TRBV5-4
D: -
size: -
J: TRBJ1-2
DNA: TGTGCCAGCAGCCTGCCGGGGGGGGCATACTATGGCTACACCTTC
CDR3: CASSLPGGAYYGYTF

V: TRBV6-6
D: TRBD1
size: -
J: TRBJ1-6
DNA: TGTGCCAGCAGTTACAGCTCAGGGGGCGCTCTCCCCCTCCACTTT
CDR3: CASSYSSGGALPLHF

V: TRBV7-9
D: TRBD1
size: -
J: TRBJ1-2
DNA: TGTGCCAGCAGCCCGGGGACAGGGGTTGGCTACACCTTC
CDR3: CASSPGTGVGYTF

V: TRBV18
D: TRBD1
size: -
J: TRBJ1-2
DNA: TGTGCCAGCTCATACGGACAGGGGTTGGACTATGGCTACACCTTC
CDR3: CASSYGQGLDYGYTF

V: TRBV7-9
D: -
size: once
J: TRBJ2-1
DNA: TGTCGGGCAGGGGACTACAATGAGCAGTTCTTC
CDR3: CRAGDYNEQFF